One and the same sample provided the 27 T cell receptor beta chains below, sequenced in a study of preoperative IRX-2 immunotherapy in early breast cancer. The treatment was: preoperative locoregional IRX-2 cytokine immunotherapy. Clones were sequenced by immunoSEQ multiplex PCR, and TCRdb holds only the in-frame ones, with some missing. The table lists about 98,000 clones, roughly 85% of them singletons, with under 2.5% in the top ten. The source material was tumor tissue, sampled after IRX-2 immunotherapy. These receptors came from a human donor with breast cancer.

This sequence joins TRBV19 and TRBJ1-4; TRBD1 matches at 10 bases. The V segment lost 10 bases and the J segment 8 bases; nucleotides outside the gene matches: 7. The CDR3 is made up of 13 amino acids. Germline CDR1 is LNHDA and CDR2 is SQIVND (reference sequence). In DNA form, the CDR3 reads TGTGCCATCCGGGACAGGGGAAAGGAAAAACTGTTTTTT. It yields the protein CAIRDRGKEKLFF.

In regard to this clone: Compared with germline, one end of the junction differs, possibly owing to a read error. The gene calls are TRBV6-8 and TRBJ2-1, with a possible D match to TRBD2 (6 bases). CDR3 length equals 15 residues. CDR1 is MNHGY, CDR2 SAAAGT, per germline. CDR3 nucleotides: TGTGCCAGCAGTGAGCTGACTAGATTCTACGATGAGCAGTTCTTC. This sequence encodes CASSELTRFYDEQFF.

V and J are TRBV6-1 and TRBJ2-1; D remains unclear. Trimming stripped 1 base from V and 0 bases from J, with 7 bases between. Germline V gene data show CDR1 as MNHNS and CDR2 as SASEGT. The CDR3 length is 15 residues. The DNA for the CDR3 is TGTGCCAGCAGTGAAGGGCGACCCTCCTACAATGAGCAGTTCTTC. Encoded protein: CASSEGRPSYNEQFF.

CDR3 sequence: CAYRDGNYEQYF. The CDR3 DNA reads TGTGCCTATCGGGACGGAAACTACGAGCAGTACTTC. V is TRBV30 and J is TRBJ2-7; D is perhaps TRBD1 or TRBD2 (5 bases each). This CDR3 spans 12 amino acids. The germline V gene has CDR1 GTSNPN and CDR2 SVGIG (reference sequence). V was clipped by 7 bases and J by 3 bases, with 13 bases between them.

This chain links TRBV5-1 with TRBJ2-5; 13 bases line up with TRBD2. Germline assignment: CDR1 SGHRS and CDR2 YFSETQ. V lost 4 bases to trimming and J lost 5 bases; unmatched junction nucleotides: 11. The CDR3 is 17 residues long. The CDR3 DNA reads as TGCGCCAGCAGCCCGGGGGGACTAGCGGGACCAAAGGAGACCCAGTACTTC. Protein sequence: CASSPGGLAGPKETQYF.

The genes are TRBV11-3 and TRBJ1-2, with 8 bases matching TRBD1. The junction had 3 bases not matched to a gene; V was cut back by 3 bases and J by 0 bases. Germline V gives CDR1 SGHNT, CDR2 YENEEA. The CDR3 spans 15 residues. CDR3 DNA sequence: TGTGCCAGCAGCTTTCCGGACAGGGCTAACTATGGCTACACCTTC. It specifies CASSFPDRANYGYTF.

The J gene is TRBJ1-1, the V gene TRBV6-8, with no clear D. Trimming shortened V by 4 bases and J by 12 bases, and 15 bases separated the two germline ends. CDR3 length: 12 residues. From germline, CDR1 is MNHGY and CDR2 SAAAGT. CDR3 sequence reads: CASSSLRLQPFF. As DNA, the CDR3 is TGTGCCAGCAGTTCCCTAAGGTTACAGCCTTTCTTT.

The chain links TRBV6-8 to TRBJ2-7, with 9 bases fitting TRBD1. CDR3 length: 14 amino acids. Germline CDR1 and CDR2: MNHGY and SAAAGT. J was trimmed by 0 bases and V by 10 bases; bases with no gene match: 7. The CDR3 DNA follows: TGTGCCATCAGGCCGGGACAGGGCTCCTACGAGCAGTACTTC. It yields the protein CAIRPGQGSYEQYF.

This sequence joins TRBV5-1 and TRBJ1-3; D may be TRBD1 (5 bases). Germline V lookup: CDR1 SGHRS, CDR2 YFSETQ. CDR3 length: 15 amino acids. Trimming cost V 0 bases and J 7 bases, with 14 bases left between them. The CDR3 reads CASSLGPGQGNTIYF. CDR3 coding DNA: TGCGCCAGCAGCTTGGGTCCAGGGCAAGGGAACACCATATATTTT.

V gene TRBV7-8 combines with J gene TRBJ1-6; D not certain. V lost 5 bases, J lost 0 bases, and 11 bases lay in between. This CDR3 is 16 amino acids long. The germline CDR1 and CDR2 sequences are SGHVS and FQNEAQ. As DNA, the CDR3 is TGTGCCAGCAGCCGCCGTGGCTCCTCCTATAATTCACCCCTCCACTTT. This encodes CASSRRGSSYNSPLHF. Filled out from reference TRBV7-8 and TRBJ1-6, the complete variable domain reads GAGVSQSPRYKVAKRGQDVALRCDPISGHVSLFWYQQALGQGPEFLTYFQNEAQLDKSGLPSDRFFAERPEGSVSTLKIQRTQQEDSAVYLCASSRRGSSYNSPLHFGNGTRLTVT.

This clone was observed a few times. This chain joins TRBV6-8 and TRBJ1-4, with D possibly matching TRBD1 (5 bases). The CDR3 has 15 residues. V was clipped by 5 bases and J by 2 bases, with 12 bases between them. Germline values: CDR1 MNHGY, CDR2 SAAAGT. The CDR3: CASSPYGTTNEKLFF. The CDR3 nucleotides read TGTGCCAGCAGTCCTTACGGGACCACTAATGAAAAACTGTTTTTT.

The CDR3 region has the DNA TGTGCCAGTAGTATTTTAGGGGACGGTCATAATTCACCCCTCCACTTT. Its protein product is CASSILGDGHNSPLHF. This chain joins TRBV19 and TRBJ1-6, with D maybe TRBD1 (5 bases). Germline CDR1 is LNHDA and CDR2 is SQIVND (reference sequence). This CDR3 is built from 16 residues. V lost 3 bases to trimming and J lost 5 bases, with 14 bases between them.

The chain is built from TRBV6-9 and TRBJ2-3, with a tentative D call TRBD1 (6 bases). Between the trimmed V and J ends, which lost 8 bases and 3 bases, there was a span of 18 bases. The germline gives CDR1 MNHGY, CDR2 SVAAGI. This CDR3 has 15 amino acids. As DNA, the CDR3 is TGTGCCAGCGTTTTAACAGGGCAATATACAGATACGCAGTATTTT. Its translation: CASVLTGQYTDTQYF.

The V and J genes are TRBV30 and TRBJ1-4; D perhaps matches TRBD1 (5 bases). Per the germline V gene, CDR1 is GTSNPN and CDR2 is SVGIG (reference sequence). The CDR3 has 11 residues. Trimming left V 5 bases short and J 7 bases short, with 8 bases between. DNA of the CDR3: TGTGCCTGGGGGGGTTCTGAAAAACTGTTTTTT. Encoded protein: CAWGGSEKLFF.

The chain is built from TRBV14 and TRBJ1-5, with 7 nucleotides matching TRBD1. Germline assignment: CDR1 SGHDN and CDR2 FVKESK. The J segment lost 3 bases and the V segment lost 4 bases, leaving 3 bases of the junction unmatched. The CDR3 totals 14 residues. DNA of the CDR3: TGTGCCAGCAGCCCGACAGGGTTCAATCAGCCCCAGCATTTT. This encodes CASSPTGFNQPQHF.

The rearrangement joins TRBV4-1 to TRBJ2-3, with D perhaps given as TRBD1 or TRBD2 (7 bases each). With 0 bases removed from V and 6 bases from J, the gap between germline ends came to 19 bases. Germline V gives CDR1 MGHRA, CDR2 YSYEKL. This CDR3 has 17 residues. In DNA form, the CDR3 reads TGCGCCAGCAGCCAAGATATGAGGCAGGGGGGGCCGGATACGCAGTATTTT. Encoded protein: CASSQDMRQGGPDTQYF.

This chain links TRBV19 with TRBJ1-5; a possible D gene is TRBD1 (5 bases). CDR1 is LNHDA and CDR2 is SQIVND in the germline V gene (reference sequence). V was clipped by 5 bases and J by 4 bases, with 15 bases between them. The CDR3 contains 15 residues. The chain's CDR3 is CASSSQSGGNQPQHF. The CDR3 DNA reads TGTGCCAGTAGTTCCCAGTCGGGGGGTAATCAGCCCCAGCATTTT.

The chain joins TRBV1 to TRBJ1-5. TRBV1 corresponds to a pseudogene. The CDR3 is 16 residues long. CDR3 sequence: CASSQDQGRVAQPQHF. CDR3 sequence (DNA): TGCGCCAGCAGCCAAGATCAAGGGCGGGTTGCTCAGCCCCAGCATTTT.

The gene calls are TRBV10-3 and TRBJ1-2; 8 bases agree with TRBD1. Germline values: CDR1 ENHRY, CDR2 SYGVKD. The CDR3 loop spans 15 amino acids. The J segment lost 3 bases and the V segment lost 1 base, leaving 4 bases of the junction unmatched. The CDR3 loop reads CAISEFQGAYYGYTF. The CDR3 nucleotides are TGTGCCATCAGTGAGTTCCAGGGGGCCTACTATGGCTACACCTTC.

This chain links TRBV10-2 with TRBJ1-5, with 8 nucleotides matching TRBD1. This CDR3 spans 16 amino acids. Losses at the gene ends were 4 bases for V and 5 bases for J; bases not matched to a gene: 10. Germline values: CDR1 WSHSY, CDR2 SAAADI. The CDR3 is CASSVFPGTGDQPQHF. The CDR3 DNA sequence: TGCGCCAGCAGTGTTTTTCCTGGGACAGGAGATCAGCCCCAGCATTTT.

This clone has more than one count but fewer than ten. The V gene is TRBV6-8, the J gene TRBJ2-1; TRBD2 matches at 13 bases. J was trimmed by 5 bases and V by 10 bases; bases with no gene match: 8. This CDR3 is 15 amino acids long. CDR1 is MNHGY and CDR2 is SAAAGT in the germline V gene. In DNA form, the CDR3 reads TGTGCCATCAGGACTACTAGCGGGAGGGACAATGAGCAGTTCTTC. It is translated as CAIRTTSGRDNEQFF.

The rearrangement links TRBV5-1 to TRBJ1-5; TRBD1 matches 7 bases. The CDR3 has 16 residues. Germline V gene sequence: CDR1 SGHRS, CDR2 YFSETQ. V dropped 4 bases and J dropped 1; count of bases not matched to a gene: 8. Written as DNA, the CDR3 is TGCGCCAGCAGCCCGGAGGGACAGTACAGCAATCAGCCCCAGCATTTT. It is translated as CASSPEGQYSNQPQHF.

The chain employs TRBV28 and TRBJ1-1, with a tentative D call TRBD1 (6 bases). Germline loops: CDR1 MDHEN, CDR2 SYDVKM. CDR3 length equals 16 residues. Trimming removed 3 bases at V and 0 bases at J, with 14 bases between. Written as DNA, the CDR3 is TGTGCCAGCAGTTTCCCACGGGGGGCTTTGAACACTGAAGCTTTCTTT. Translation gives CASSFPRGALNTEAFF.

The V call is TRBV19, the J call TRBJ1-5; D is unclear. Deletions cut 5 bases from V and 2 bases from J, with 13 bases between. CDR3 size: 15 residues. Germline V gives CDR1 LNHDA, CDR2 SQIVND (reference sequence). In DNA form, the CDR3 reads TGTGCCAGTAGTCCCACCGGGCCGCGCAATCAGCCCCAGCATTTT. Translated, it gives CASSPTGPRNQPQHF.

The chain recombines TRBV30 with TRBJ1-1, with D hard to call. The germline gives CDR1 GTSNPN, CDR2 SVGIG (reference sequence). CDR3 length: 15 residues. Trimming pared 0 bases from V and 1 base from J, leaving 12 bases between. The CDR3 loop is CAWSVPEIKNTEAFF. DNA for the CDR3: TGTGCCTGGAGTGTACCGGAGATTAAGAACACTGAAGCTTTCTTT. The full variable domain, completed using reference TRBV30 and TRBJ1-1, is SQTIHQWPATLVQPVGSPLSLECTVEGTSNPNLYWYRQAAGRGLQLLFYSVGIGQISSEVPQNLSASRPQDRQFILSSKKLLLSDSGFYLCAWSVPEIKNTEAFFGQGTRLTVV.

The chain couples TRBV6-7 to TRBJ2-1; TRBD1 matches at 9 bases. TRBV6-7 is noted as an ORF with a role that remains uncertain. Trimming cost V 4 bases and J 2 bases; bases outside gene matches: 6. The CDR3 sequence is 16 residues long. Here the CDR3 reads CASSSSGTGTYNEQFF. The DNA of the CDR3 is TGTGCCAGCAGTTCCTCCGGGACAGGGACCTACAATGAGCAGTTCTTC.

This rearrangement joins TRBV19 to TRBJ2-1, with 8 bases identical to TRBD2. The length of the CDR3 is 15 residues. V lost 3 bases, J lost 9 bases, and 10 bases stayed unmatched. CDR1 LNHDA and CDR2 SQIVND come from the germline V gene (reference sequence). The CDR3 nucleotides read TGTGCCAGTAGTATCTCGGGAGGGCGGGCTAGTGAGCAGTTCTTC. The encoded protein is CASSISGGRASEQFF.